This TCR beta chain came from a study of shared clonotypes between healthy human individuals. Method: immunoSEQ multiplex PCR; TCRdb's copy keeps in-frame clones and lacks some. The sample lists 2 million to 2.5 million clones, 90% to 96% seen once, with approximately 0.13% in the top ten. The CDR3 has 14 amino acids. CDR1 KGHSY and CDR2 FQNENV come from the germline V gene. V was pared by 0 bases and J by 8 bases, with 13 bases between. The rearrangement links TRBV16 to TRBJ1-2, with D hard to call. The TCR comes from a man aged 18 to 30 in good health. Sequencing was done on a sample of naive CD4+ T cells sorted from blood. Subset defined: CD45RA+ positively selected. CDR3 DNA sequence: TGTGCCAGCAGCCAATCCACCGGGAATTTCGGCTACACCTTC. Its translation: CASSQSTGNFGYTF.